Sequencing of this TCR beta chain was carried out in a study of shared clonotypes between healthy human individuals. Healthy HIV-negative adults with no recent acute infections or vaccinations were recruited as donors. Once extracted for a subset, genomic DNA was divided evenly among several immunoSEQ plates. Profiling relied on immunoSEQ multiplex PCR, and the TCRdb table lists in-frame clones only, not all of them. The repertoire holds some 630,000 clones, with 72% as singletons. About this clone itself: The antigen is unknown.

Germline-derived CDR1 and CDR2 are MDHEN and SYDVKM. This CDR3 spans 16 amino acids. V was clipped by 6 bases and J by 1 base; unmatched bases: 9. General study points: Enrolling few donors narrowed the genetic and exposure-history diversity that was represented.

The receptor comes from a young woman in good health. The specimen was memory CD4+ T cells sorted from blood. Subset indicated: CD45RA-negative fraction. This chain links TRBV28 with TRBJ2-4; 7 bases are a match to TRBD1. In DNA form, the CDR3 reads TGTGCCAGCAGACCTACAGGGGATGCGGCCAAAAACATTCAGTACTTC. Translated: CASRPTGDAAKNIQYF.